This T cell receptor beta chain stems from a study of T cells in Graves' hyperthyroidism and ophthalmopathy. Ten or more counts support this clonotype. The CDR3 length is 14 residues. From germline, CDR1 is MGHRA and CDR2 YSYEKL. The V end lost 3 bases, the J end lost 4 bases, and 13 bases lay between the germline ends. There were TCR beta CDR3 regions amplified from RNA transcripts. In the first-round RT-PCR of the TCR CDR3, the HTBI primer set was used. TCRdb re-called the multiplex PCR reads with MiXCR, one entry per CDR3 protein. The repertoire includes some 460,000 distinct CDR3 sequences, around 16% of them detected once, and about 7.7% sits in the top ten. Source material for PBMCs was more than 9.5 ml fresh peripheral blood.

The chain is built from TRBV4-1 and TRBJ2-7; D ambiguous. The clonotype originates from a woman under 30 with Graves' hyperthyroidism. Sequencing used blood. The CDR3 region has the DNA TGCGCCAGCAGCCAGGGAAGTGGTGGGTACGAGCAGTACTTC. Amino acid sequence: CASSQGSGGYEQYF.